The source of this T cell receptor beta chain is a study of cytomegalovirus exposure and HLA in healthy donors. This clone was found a few times. Its antigen is undetermined. A multiplex PCR was run with 60 Vbeta primers and 13 Jbeta primers. Libraries were prepared by immunoSEQ multiplex PCR; TCRdb keeps only in-frame clonotypes and omits some of them. The sample lists tens of thousands of clones, 82% occurring once. Study results and caveats: Most of the TCR beta V segments (in an earlier analysis) were productive either about 90% or about 30% of the time.

This CDR3 contains 16 residues. J was trimmed by 8 bases and V by 6 bases; bases with no gene match: 8. The germline V gene has CDR1 KGHSH and CDR2 LQKENI. V usage is TRBV18 and J usage is TRBJ2-1, with 15 bases identical to TRBD2. Specimen: PBMCs. This receptor was identified in a man in his fifties or sixties in good health and CMV-seronegative. CDR3 sequence reads: CASSSGLAGGVDEQFF. The CDR3 DNA follows: TGTGCCAGCTCTTCTGGACTAGCGGGAGGGGTTGATGAGCAGTTCTTC.